In this sample, the clone carrying this TCR beta chain turned up once. The sample originates from a study of blood T cell repertoires in COVID-19. Produced via immunoSEQ multiplex PCR; TCRdb's table is partial and in-frame only. The table lists 190,000 or so clones, approximately 90% of them singletons, with 2.5% to 3.5% in the top ten. Germline loops: CDR1 PRHDT, CDR2 FYEKMQ (reference sequence). V trimming: 4 bases; J trimming: 2 bases; junction bases outside the gene matches: 7. The CDR3 length is 15 residues. J is TRBJ2-5 and V is TRBV13, with 7 bases lining up with TRBD2. This sequence was found in a woman aged 30 to 39 with active or convalescent COVID-19. Specimen: peripheral blood. The CDR3 region has the DNA TGTGCCAGCAGCTCCTTGGGGCGGGGGCAAGAGACCCAGTACTTC. Amino acids: CASSSLGRGQETQYF.